A selection of T cell receptor beta chains follows, all from one sample in a study of blood T cell repertoires in COVID-19. Generated by immunoSEQ multiplex PCR, the TCRdb table keeps only in-frame clones and is missing some. The sample yields 350,000 to 450,000 clones, 80% to 90% seen once. The sequencing sample was made of PBMCs or T cells enriched from blood (not recorded which). Receptor source: a man aged 30 to 45 who had recovered from COVID-19. Each CDR3 is given with its conserved first and last residue. A D gene is named only where the DNA matches it firmly. Size is stated for part of the rows, as once, few or many counts, or as a class when the clone is expanded.

size: few
J: TRBJ2-3
D: TRBD2
V: TRBV28
DNA: TGTGCCAGCAGTCCAAGCGGGAGGATCGCAGATACGCAGTATTTT
CDR3: CASSPSGRIADTQYF

size: -
J: TRBJ2-5
D: -
V: TRBV28
DNA: TGTGCCAGCAGTTCTATCGACAGGACGGAGACCCAGTACTTC
CDR3: CASSSIDRTETQYF

size: -
J: TRBJ1-5
D: -
V: TRBV7-9
DNA: TGTGCCAGCAGCCTACAGGGAGGCAATCAGCCCCAGCATTTT
CDR3: CASSLQGGNQPQHF

size: -
J: TRBJ2-3
D: TRBD2
V: TRBV28
DNA: TGTGCCAGCAGATCCGGACTAGTGGGTACGTCGAATACGCAGTATTTT
CDR3: CASRSGLVGTSNTQYF

size: -
J: TRBJ2-3
D: TRBD1
V: TRBV18
DNA: TGTGCCAGCTCACCAGAGACAGGGCTACGCCACACAGATACGCAGTATTTT
CDR3: CASSPETGLRHTDTQYF

size: -
J: TRBJ1-1
D: -
V: TRBV13
DNA: TGTGCCAGCAGCAAAAACGGGGGGACCACTGAAGCTTTCTTT
CDR3: CASSKNGGTTEAFF

size: -
J: TRBJ2-6
D: -
V: TRBV5-1
DNA: TGCGCCAGCAGCTTCAGGGAACGATTAACTCTGGGGGCCAACGTCCTGACTTTC
CDR3: CASSFRERLTLGANVLTF

size: -
J: TRBJ1-2
D: -
V: TRBV19
DNA: TGTGCCAGTAGTATCGCGGCCCTCTATGGCTACACCTTC
CDR3: CASSIAALYGYTF

size: -
J: TRBJ1-2
D: -
V: TRBV12-3/TRBV12-4
DNA: TGTGCCAGCAGTCTAGCCGAGGGAGGAGGCTACACCTTC
CDR3: CASSLAEGGGYTF

size: -
J: TRBJ1-5
D: -
V: TRBV18
DNA: TGTGCCAGCTCACCACAGGACAGCCACAATCAGCCCCAGCATTTT
CDR3: CASSPQDSHNQPQHF

size: -
J: TRBJ2-3
D: -
V: TRBV27
DNA: TGTGCCAGCACCTCGCCGTTCAGCGCCACAGATACGCAGTATTTT
CDR3: CASTSPFSATDTQYF

size: -
J: TRBJ2-7
D: TRBD2
V: TRBV3-1/TRBV3-2
DNA: TGTGCCAGCAGCCTAGGACTAGCCTACGAGCAGTACTTC
CDR3: CASSLGLAYEQYF

size: once
J: TRBJ2-2
D: -
V: TRBV5-8
DNA: TGTGCCAGCAGCTTGGAAGGGGCAATCGGGGAGCTGTTTTTT
CDR3: CASSLEGAIGELFF

size: -
J: TRBJ1-1
D: -
V: TRBV19
DNA: TGTGCCAGTAGTATAAGCGGCCAATTAAACACTGAAGCTTTCTTT
CDR3: CASSISGQLNTEAFF

size: -
J: TRBJ2-1
D: TRBD2
V: TRBV4-1
DNA: TGCGCCAGCAGCTCTCCCCATCGGACTAGCGGGGGCGATGAGCAGTTCTTC
CDR3: CASSSPHRTSGGDEQFF

size: -
J: TRBJ1-6
D: -
V: TRBV5-8
DNA: TGTGCCAGCAGCTTGGGGAAAGGTGGGGCCAGCTCCTATAATTCACCCCTCCACTTT
CDR3: CASSLGKGGASSYNSPLHF

size: once
J: TRBJ2-1
D: TRBD2
V: TRBV4-1
DNA: TGCGCCAGCAGCCCCCGACTAGCGGAGTACAATGAGCAGTTCTTC
CDR3: CASSPRLAEYNEQFF

size: -
J: TRBJ1-1
D: TRBD1
V: TRBV20-1
DNA: TGCAGTGCAAGTCCAGTATCCGAGACAGGGGCTAGAGAAGCTTTCTTT
CDR3: CSASPVSETGAREAFF

size: -
J: TRBJ2-7
D: TRBD2
V: TRBV24-1
DNA: TGTGCCACCAGTGATTCTAGCGGGAGTACGGTCTACGAGCAGTACTTC
CDR3: CATSDSSGSTVYEQYF

size: -
J: TRBJ2-2
D: -
V: TRBV5-1
DNA: TGCGCCAGCACCCTCAGCGCCGGGGAGCTGTTTTTT
CDR3: CASTLSAGELFF

size: -
J: TRBJ1-4
D: TRBD1
V: TRBV7-6
DNA: TGTGCCAGCAGCTTCAGGGGGCTCGATGAAAAACTGTTTTTT
CDR3: CASSFRGLDEKLFF

size: -
J: TRBJ1-1
D: -
V: TRBV5-4
DNA: TGTGCCAGCAGCTTGGATTCCCAGGGTTGGACTGAAGCTTTCTTT
CDR3: CASSLDSQGWTEAFF

size: -
J: TRBJ1-2
D: -
V: TRBV30
DNA: TGTGCCTGGAGGTATAACTATGGCTACACCTTC
CDR3: CAWRYNYGYTF

size: -
J: TRBJ1-2
D: -
V: TRBV29-1
DNA: TGCAGCGTTTTTGCGAACTATGGCTACACCTTC
CDR3: CSVFANYGYTF

size: -
J: TRBJ2-5
D: -
V: TRBV7-9
DNA: TGTGCCAGCAGCTTGACAGGACTCCAAGAGACCCAGTACTTC
CDR3: CASSLTGLQETQYF

size: -
J: TRBJ1-4
D: TRBD1
V: TRBV6-5
DNA: TGTGCCAGCAGCCTGGGACAGGGCGATGAAAAACTGTTTTTT
CDR3: CASSLGQGDEKLFF

size: -
J: TRBJ2-2
D: -
V: TRBV10-3
DNA: TGTGCCACCTCGACTGAGAGGAACACCGGGGAGCTGTTTTTT
CDR3: CATSTERNTGELFF

size: -
J: TRBJ2-1
D: TRBD2
V: TRBV28
DNA: TGTGCCAGCAATCTAGCGGGTCCTTACAATGAGCAGTTCTTC
CDR3: CASNLAGPYNEQFF

size: -
J: TRBJ2-5
D: TRBD2
V: TRBV4-1
DNA: TGCGCCAGCAGCCAAGATCCTGCGGGACTAGCGGGAGAGGAGACCCAGTACTTC
CDR3: CASSQDPAGLAGEETQYF

size: -
J: TRBJ2-1
D: TRBD1
V: TRBV4-1
DNA: TGCGCCAGCAGGGGGACAGGAGGGAGCTTAAAGTTCTTC
CDR3: CASRGTGGSLKFF

size: once
J: TRBJ1-6
D: -
V: TRBV4-1
DNA: TGCGCCAGCAGCCAAGATAGCTCGCCCCTTCCGACAGGACGGAATTCACCCCTCCACTTT
CDR3: CASSQDSSPLPTGRNSPLHF

size: -
J: TRBJ2-7
D: -
V: TRBV7-9
DNA: TGTGCCAGCAGCCTACTCTACGAGCAGTACTTC
CDR3: CASSLLYEQYF

size: few
J: TRBJ2-7
D: TRBD2
V: TRBV18
DNA: TGTGCCAGCTCACCAAAGACTAGCGGGAGGGCCAACGAGCAGTACTTC
CDR3: CASSPKTSGRANEQYF

size: -
J: TRBJ2-1
D: -
V: TRBV6-5
DNA: TGTGCCAGCGACCCGGGACTTGCCTACAATGAGCAGTTCTTC
CDR3: CASDPGLAYNEQFF

size: -
J: TRBJ2-1
D: TRBD2
V: TRBV2
DNA: TGTGCCAGCGCCGGACTAGTAGGCAATGAGCAGTTCTTC
CDR3: CASAGLVGNEQFF

size: -
J: TRBJ2-1
D: TRBD2
V: TRBV2
DNA: TGTGCCAGCAGTGAAAGTCCGGGACTAGCGGACAATGAGCAGTTCTTC
CDR3: CASSESPGLADNEQFF

size: -
J: TRBJ2-2
D: -
V: TRBV7-2
DNA: TGTGCCAGCAGCCCAGTGGGGGAGCTGTTTTTT
CDR3: CASSPVGELFF

size: -
J: TRBJ1-4
D: -
V: TRBV29-1
DNA: TGCAGCGTTGGGAGCCCTGGGACTAATGAAAAACTGTTTTTT
CDR3: CSVGSPGTNEKLFF

size: -
J: TRBJ2-1
D: TRBD2
V: TRBV10-2
DNA: TGCGCCAGCAGTTTAGCGGGAGGAGACAATGAGCAGTTCTTC
CDR3: CASSLAGGDNEQFF

size: -
J: TRBJ2-2
D: TRBD1
V: TRBV5-6
DNA: TGTGCCAGCAGCTTGGGGACAGGGGCCACCGGGGAGCTGTTTTTT
CDR3: CASSLGTGATGELFF

size: -
J: TRBJ2-1
D: TRBD1
V: TRBV7-9
DNA: TGTGCCAGCAGCTTAGAGGGGACAGGGGCTTACAATGAGCAGTTCTTC
CDR3: CASSLEGTGAYNEQFF

size: -
J: TRBJ2-1
D: -
V: TRBV12-5
DNA: TGTGCTAGTGGTTTGGACCCAACTATCAATGAGCAGTTCTTC
CDR3: CASGLDPTINEQFF

size: -
J: TRBJ2-3
D: -
V: TRBV27
DNA: TGTGCCAGCAGCCGCCGAGGCACAGATACGCAGTATTTT
CDR3: CASSRRGTDTQYF

size: -
J: TRBJ2-1
D: TRBD2
V: TRBV4-1
DNA: TGCGCCAGCAGCCAATATACTAGCGGGCCCAATGAGCAGTTCTTC
CDR3: CASSQYTSGPNEQFF

size: -
J: TRBJ2-3
D: -
V: TRBV20-1
DNA: TGCAGTGTGACACAGGGAGATACGCAGTATTTT
CDR3: CSVTQGDTQYF

size: -
J: TRBJ1-1
D: TRBD1
V: TRBV24-1
DNA: TGTGCCACCAGTGATTTGCAGGGGGTGAACACTGAAGCTTTCTTT
CDR3: CATSDLQGVNTEAFF

size: -
J: TRBJ2-3
D: -
V: TRBV21-1
DNA: TGTGCCAGCAGCAAAAATAGCGGGAATCCGACAGATACGCAGTATTTT
CDR3: CASSKNSGNPTDTQYF

size: once
J: TRBJ2-2
D: -
V: TRBV19
DNA: TGTGCCAGTAGTATCCCTAGCAGCACCGGGGAGCTGTTTTTT
CDR3: CASSIPSSTGELFF

size: -
J: TRBJ2-2
D: TRBD1
V: TRBV6-5
DNA: TGTGCCAGCAGTTACCTGGGACAGGGATATACCGGGGAGCTGTTTTTT
CDR3: CASSYLGQGYTGELFF

size: -
J: TRBJ1-1
D: -
V: TRBV11-3
DNA: TGTGCCAGCAGCTTAGATCAGGGAACTGAAGCTTTCTTT
CDR3: CASSLDQGTEAFF